The following is a T cell receptor (beta chain) sequence with its context. Method: immunoSEQ multiplex PCR; TCRdb's copy keeps in-frame clones and lacks some. The table records roughly 12,000 clones, around 79% of them present only once. The CDR3 totals 13 residues. Germline V gene sequence: CDR1 SGHNT, CDR2 YYREEE (reference sequence). Trimming took off 6 bases at V and 6 bases at J, with 12 bases between the two ends. This sample is drawn from a study of sequential checkpoint blockade in melanoma. Study as a whole: Each arm's sequence ended with maintenance nivolumab.

Regarding treatment: randomized to nivolumab then ipilimumab (arm A) or the reverse (arm B). This sequence joins TRBV5-4 and TRBJ2-2, with D possibly being TRBD1 (5 bases). The input for sequencing was CD8+ T cells sorted from blood (inferred from file names), taken from a patient given nivolumab and ipilimumab in sequence. The TCR originated in a human donor with melanoma. DNA of the CDR3: TGTGCCAGCACGCAGGGTACGGCCGGGGAGCTGTTTTTT. Translating gives CASTQGTAGELFF.